This entry concerns a single T cell receptor beta chain. Its cognate antigen is unknown. The record originates from a study of cytomegalovirus exposure and HLA in healthy donors. Study details: A prior study identified some 100 million unique TCR beta sequences from around 180 million T cells.

PCR employed 60 Vbeta and 13 Jbeta primers. Measured with immunoSEQ multiplex PCR; TCRdb has only the in-frame clones, and not every one. The profile shows 150,000 to 200,000 clones, about 81% of them singletons. Study-wide results and limits: In a later analysis, across HLA loci, associated TCR counts were highest for DRB1, lowest for HLA-C. An apparent linkage of common viral pathogens to several of the most significant clusters emerged in a later analysis.

With 5 bases removed from V and 5 bases from J, the gap between germline ends came to 9 bases. Germline CDR1 reads SEHNR; CDR2 reads FQNEAQ (reference sequence). This CDR3 is 12 amino acids long. The chain recombines TRBV7-9 with TRBJ2-5; the D gene is possibly TRBD1 (5 bases). The sequenced sample was PBMCs. The sequence was obtained from a middle-aged man in good health and CMV-seronegative. CDR3 region: CASSQGYETQYF. CDR3 DNA: TGTGCCAGCAGCCAGGGTTATGAGACCCAGTACTTC.